This T cell receptor beta chain was sequenced during a study of CD8+CD57+ T cells in acquired aplastic anemia. Study-wide context: Sorted CD4+ and CD8+ cells gave an average of around 3.1 ug of DNA.

The table lists this clonotype with a few counts. Its cognate antigen is unknown. TCR beta VDJ and CDR3 profiling used genomic DNA as template. One entry per CDR3 protein results from TCRdb running MiXCR on the reads. The sample includes under 350,000 distinct CDR3 sequences, 56% of them seen just once. Notes on the study in general: CD8+ Simpson's diversity did not differ significantly between patients and controls.

The sequenced patients had an expansion of CD8+CD57+ cells seen by flow cytometry. Receipt of therapy had not occurred in any patient by the time of blood sampling. The clonotype originates from a human donor with aplastic anemia. Input material: sorted CD4+, CD8+, or CD8+CD57+ T cells (not recorded which) from PBMCs.

CDR3 protein: CASSESVGNSPLHF. The DNA for the CDR3 is TGTGCCAGCAGTGAATCTGTTGGGAATTCACCCCTCCACTTT. The chain is built from TRBV2 and TRBJ1-6; D not certain. The germline CDR1 and CDR2 sequences are SNHLY and FYNNEI. V shed 2 bases and J shed 7 bases, with 9 bases lying between them. The CDR3 has 14 residues.